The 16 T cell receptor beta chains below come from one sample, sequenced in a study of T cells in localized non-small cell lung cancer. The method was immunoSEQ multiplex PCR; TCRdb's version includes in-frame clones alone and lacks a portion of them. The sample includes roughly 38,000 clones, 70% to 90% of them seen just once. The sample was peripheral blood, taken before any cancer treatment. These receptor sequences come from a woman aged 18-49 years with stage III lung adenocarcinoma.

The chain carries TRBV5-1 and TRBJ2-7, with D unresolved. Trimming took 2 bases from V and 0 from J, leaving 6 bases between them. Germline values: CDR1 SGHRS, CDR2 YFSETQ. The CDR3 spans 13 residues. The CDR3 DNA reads TGCGCCAGCAGCTTCACAGTCTCCTACGAGCAGTACTTC. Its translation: CASSFTVSYEQYF.

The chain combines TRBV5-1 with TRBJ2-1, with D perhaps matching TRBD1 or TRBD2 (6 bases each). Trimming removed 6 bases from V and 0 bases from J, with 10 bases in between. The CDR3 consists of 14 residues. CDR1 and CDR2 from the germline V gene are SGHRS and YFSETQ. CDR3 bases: TGCGCCAGCATGAGGGGGGACTCCTACAATGAGCAGTTCTTC. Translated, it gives CASMRGDSYNEQFF.

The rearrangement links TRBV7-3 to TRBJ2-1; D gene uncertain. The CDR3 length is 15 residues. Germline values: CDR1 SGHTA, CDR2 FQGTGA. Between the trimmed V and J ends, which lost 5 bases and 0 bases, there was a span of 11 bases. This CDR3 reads CASSPGGSSYNEQFF. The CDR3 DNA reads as TGTGCCAGCAGCCCCGGCGGAAGCTCCTACAATGAGCAGTTCTTC. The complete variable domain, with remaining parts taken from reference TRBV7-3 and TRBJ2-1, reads GAGVSQTPSNKVTEKGKYVELRCDPISGHTALYWYRQSLGQGPEFLIYFQGTGAADDSGLPNDRFFAVRPEGSVSTLKIQRTERGDSAVYLCASSPGGSSYNEQFFGPGTRLTVL.

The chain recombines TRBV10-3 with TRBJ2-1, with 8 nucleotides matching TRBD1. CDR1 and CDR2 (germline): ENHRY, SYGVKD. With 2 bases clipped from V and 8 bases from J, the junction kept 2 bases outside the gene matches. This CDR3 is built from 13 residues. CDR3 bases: TGTGCCATCAGTGAGGGACAGGGCGATGAGCAGTTCTTC. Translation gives CAISEGQGDEQFF.

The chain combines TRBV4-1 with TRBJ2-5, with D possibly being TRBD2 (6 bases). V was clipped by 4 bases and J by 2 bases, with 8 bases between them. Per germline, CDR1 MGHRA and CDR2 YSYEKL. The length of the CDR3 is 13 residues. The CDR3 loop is CASSLGLQETQYF. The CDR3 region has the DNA TGCGCCAGCAGCCTGGGACTTCAAGAGACCCAGTACTTC.

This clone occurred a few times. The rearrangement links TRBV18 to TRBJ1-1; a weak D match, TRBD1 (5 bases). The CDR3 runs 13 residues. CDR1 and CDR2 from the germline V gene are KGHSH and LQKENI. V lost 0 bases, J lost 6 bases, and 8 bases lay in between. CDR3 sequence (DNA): TGTGCCAGCTCACCACCGGGGCTCTCTGAAGCTTTCTTT. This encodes CASSPPGLSEAFF. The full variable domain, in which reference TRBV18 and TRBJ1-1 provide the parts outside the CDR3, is NAGVMQNPRHLVRRRGQEARLRCSPMKGHSHVYWYRQLPEEGLKFMVYLQKENIIDESGMPKERFSAEFPKEGPSILRIQQVVRGDSAAYFCASSPPGLSEAFFGQGTRLTVV.

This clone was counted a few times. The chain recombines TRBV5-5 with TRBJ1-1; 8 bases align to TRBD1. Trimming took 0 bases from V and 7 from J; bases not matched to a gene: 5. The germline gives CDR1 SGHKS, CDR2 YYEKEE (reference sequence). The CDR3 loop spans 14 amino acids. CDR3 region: CASSLGQGSVEAFF. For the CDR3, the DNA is TGTGCCAGCAGCTTGGGACAGGGGTCCGTTGAAGCTTTCTTT.

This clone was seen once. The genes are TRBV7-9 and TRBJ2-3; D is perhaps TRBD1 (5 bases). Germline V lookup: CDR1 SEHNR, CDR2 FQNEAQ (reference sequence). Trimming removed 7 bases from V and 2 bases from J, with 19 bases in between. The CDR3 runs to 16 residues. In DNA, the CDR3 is TGTGCCAGCACCTCTTTGGGCCAGGGCTACACAGATACGCAGTATTTT. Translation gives CASTSLGQGYTDTQYF.

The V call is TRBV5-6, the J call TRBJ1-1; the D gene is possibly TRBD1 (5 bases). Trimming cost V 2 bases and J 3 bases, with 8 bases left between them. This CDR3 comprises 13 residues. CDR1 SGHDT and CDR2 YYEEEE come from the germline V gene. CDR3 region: CASSFPGDTEAFF. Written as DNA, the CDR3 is TGTGCCAGCAGCTTTCCGGGGGACACTGAAGCTTTCTTT.

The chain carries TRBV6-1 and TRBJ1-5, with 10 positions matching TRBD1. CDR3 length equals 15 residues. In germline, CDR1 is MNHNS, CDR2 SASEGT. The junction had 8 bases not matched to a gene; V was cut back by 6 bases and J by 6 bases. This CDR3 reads CASSPGTGEGQPQHF. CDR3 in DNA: TGTGCCAGCAGCCCAGGGACAGGGGAGGGTCAGCCCCAGCATTTT.

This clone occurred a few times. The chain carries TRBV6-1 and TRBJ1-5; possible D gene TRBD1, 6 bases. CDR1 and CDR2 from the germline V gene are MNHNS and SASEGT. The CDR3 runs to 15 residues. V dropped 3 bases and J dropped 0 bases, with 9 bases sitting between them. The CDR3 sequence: CASSEGTTSNQPQHF. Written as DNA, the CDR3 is TGTGCCAGCAGTGAGGGGACAACTAGCAATCAGCCCCAGCATTTT.

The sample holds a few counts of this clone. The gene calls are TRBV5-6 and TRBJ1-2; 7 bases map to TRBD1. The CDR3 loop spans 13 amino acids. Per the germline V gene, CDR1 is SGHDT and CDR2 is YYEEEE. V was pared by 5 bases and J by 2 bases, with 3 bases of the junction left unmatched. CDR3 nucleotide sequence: TGTGCCAGCAGTTCGGGACAGAACTATGGCTACACCTTC. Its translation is CASSSGQNYGYTF.

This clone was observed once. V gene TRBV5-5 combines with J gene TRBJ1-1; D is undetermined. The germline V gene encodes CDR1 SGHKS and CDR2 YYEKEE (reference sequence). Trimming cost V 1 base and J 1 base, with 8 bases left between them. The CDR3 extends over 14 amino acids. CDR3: CASSLISANTEAFF. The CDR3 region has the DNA TGTGCCAGCAGCTTGATAAGCGCGAACACTGAAGCTTTCTTT.

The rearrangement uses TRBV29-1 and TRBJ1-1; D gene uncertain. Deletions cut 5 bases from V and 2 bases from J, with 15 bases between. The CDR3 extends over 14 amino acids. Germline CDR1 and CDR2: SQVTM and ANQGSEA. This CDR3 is CSVSTLQVNTEAFF. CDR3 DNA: TGCAGCGTTTCGACGTTACAAGTCAACACTGAAGCTTTCTTT.

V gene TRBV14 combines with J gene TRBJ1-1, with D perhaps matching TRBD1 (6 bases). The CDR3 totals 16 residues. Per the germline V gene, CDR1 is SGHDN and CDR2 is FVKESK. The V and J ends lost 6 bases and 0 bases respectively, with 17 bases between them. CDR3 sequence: CASSSRQAFMNTEAFF. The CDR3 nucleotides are TGTGCCAGCAGTTCCCGACAGGCTTTTATGAACACTGAAGCTTTCTTT. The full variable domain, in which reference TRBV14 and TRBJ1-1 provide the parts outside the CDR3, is EAGVTQFPSHSVIEKGQTVTLRCDPISGHDNLYWYRRVMGKEIKFLLHFVKESKQDESGMPNNRFLAERTGGTYSTLKVQPAELEDSGVYFCASSSRQAFMNTEAFFGQGTRLTVV.

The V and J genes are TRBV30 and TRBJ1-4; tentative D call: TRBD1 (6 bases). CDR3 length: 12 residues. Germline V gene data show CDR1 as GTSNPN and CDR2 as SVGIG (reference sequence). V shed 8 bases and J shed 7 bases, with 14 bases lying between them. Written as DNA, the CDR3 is TGTGCCGGGGGACGGGGGCGTGAAAAACTGTTTTTT. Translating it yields CAGGRGREKLFF.